This entry lists 17 T cell receptor beta chains sequenced from one sample in a study of OX40 agonist ivuxolimab in advanced cancers. TCRdb keeps only in-frame clones here, not all; method: immunoSEQ multiplex PCR. The sample lists about 60,000 clones, about 86% occurring once. The material was CD4+ or CD8+ T cells sorted from blood, obtained in a trial of the OX40 agonist ivuxolimab. Source of these receptors: an adult with an advanced solid tumor such as melanoma, head and neck, liver or kidney cancer.

The chain carries TRBV19 and TRBJ2-5; 8 bases agree with TRBD1. Germline V gives CDR1 LNHDA, CDR2 SQIVND (reference sequence). V shed 3 bases, J shed 4 bases, and the junction held 7 bases outside the gene matches. CDR3 length: 15 amino acids. CDR3 DNA sequence: TGTGCCAGTAGTATCGACCGGACAGGGCGAGAGACCCAGTACTTC. Its translation is CASSIDRTGRETQYF.

The chain combines TRBV6-5 with TRBJ2-7, with TRBD2 matching 12 bases. Germline V gene data show CDR1 as MNHEY and CDR2 as SVGAGI. V trimming: 6 bases; J trimming: 7 bases; junction bases outside the gene matches: 7. The CDR3 contains 14 residues. CDR3 sequence: CASRTLAGGPEQYF. Written as DNA, the CDR3 is TGTGCCAGCAGGACCCTAGCGGGGGGGCCAGAGCAGTACTTC.

V gene TRBV28 combines with J gene TRBJ2-7; D is possibly TRBD2 (6 bases). CDR1 is MDHEN and CDR2 is SYDVKM in the germline V gene. V lost 6 bases and J 7 bases, leaving 13 bases between the germline ends. The CDR3 is 12 residues long. This CDR3 is CASSRDSREQYF. The CDR3 DNA is TGTGCCAGCAGCCGGGACTCTCGGGAGCAGTACTTC.

V is TRBV7-9 and J is TRBJ1-2; a possible D gene is TRBD1 (5 bases). CDR3 length equals 14 residues. Germline V gene data show CDR1 as SEHNR and CDR2 as FQNEAQ (reference sequence). Trimming pared 5 bases from V and 4 bases from J, leaving 14 bases between. CDR3: CASSPDAGGYGYTF. The CDR3 nucleotides read TGTGCCAGCAGCCCGGACGCGGGGGGCTATGGCTACACCTTC. Variable domain in full (rest from reference TRBV7-9 and TRBJ1-2): DTGVSQNPRHKITKRGQNVTFRCDPISEHNRLYWYRQTLGQGPEFLTYFQNEAQLEKSRLLSDRFSAERPKGSFSTLEIQRTEQGDSAMYLCASSPDAGGYGYTFGSGTRLTVV.

The chain links TRBV5-4 to TRBJ1-2; D gene ambiguous. V was trimmed by 0 bases and J by 7 bases, leaving 10 bases between them. The CDR3 has 13 residues. Germline V gives CDR1 SGHNT, CDR2 YYREEE (reference sequence). The CDR3 sequence: CASSLAPPVGYTF. The CDR3 DNA sequence: TGTGCCAGCAGCTTGGCCCCGCCGGTTGGCTACACCTTC. Full variable domain (outside the CDR3, taken from reference TRBV5-4 and TRBJ1-2): ETGVTQSPTHLIKTRGQQVTLRCSSQSGHNTVSWYQQALGQGPQFIFQYYREEENGRGNFPPRFSGLQFPNYSSELNVNALELDDSALYLCASSLAPPVGYTFGSGTRLTVV.

This clone was counted once. This chain connects TRBV15 to TRBJ2-7, with 7 bases lining up with TRBD2. The junction had 12 bases not matched to a gene; V was cut back by 4 bases and J by 6 bases. Germline V gene sequence: CDR1 LNHNV, CDR2 YYDKDF (reference sequence). CDR3 length equals 15 residues. Here the CDR3 reads CATSTKFGTIREQYF. The DNA of the CDR3 is TGTGCCACCAGCACGAAATTCGGGACTATTCGCGAGCAGTACTTC.

A single count supports this clone. This rearrangement joins TRBV10-3 to TRBJ2-3; no clear D. Trimming took off 5 bases at V and 6 bases at J, with 9 bases between the two ends. The CDR3 covers 12 residues. Germline V gives CDR1 ENHRY, CDR2 SYGVKD. This CDR3 is CAISWSGDTQYF. The CDR3 nucleotides are TGTGCCATCAGTTGGAGTGGGGATACGCAGTATTTT.

This chain uses TRBV27 with TRBJ2-7, with TRBD1 as a possible D gene (6 bases). The CDR3 length is 18 residues. V was cut by 6 bases and J by 0 bases, with 24 bases left in between. In germline, CDR1 is MNHEY, CDR2 SMNVEV (reference sequence). CDR3 amino acids: CASRGTGTRGNFSYEQYF. In nucleotides, the CDR3 is TGTGCCAGCAGGGGAACCGGGACAAGGGGTAACTTCTCCTACGAGCAGTACTTC.

The chain is built from TRBV6-6 and TRBJ1-5, with D uncertain. This CDR3 has 13 amino acids. With 6 bases removed from V and 4 bases from J, the gap between germline ends came to 10 bases. CDR1 and CDR2 from the germline V gene are MNHNY and SVGAGI (reference sequence). CDR3 nucleotides: TGTGCCAGCAGCCCTACAAGGAATCAGCCCCAGCATTTT. Translating gives CASSPTRNQPQHF.

The rearrangement uses TRBV19 and TRBJ2-1; perhaps TRBD2 as D (5 bases). Germline V gene sequence: CDR1 LNHDA, CDR2 SQIVND (reference sequence). Trimming took off 10 bases at V and 4 bases at J, with 14 bases between the two ends. The CDR3 has 13 amino acids. CDR3 protein: CATTARGYNEQFF. The CDR3 DNA is TGTGCCACCACCGCCCGGGGATACAATGAGCAGTTCTTC.

This chain connects TRBV7-2 to TRBJ2-1; the D is unclear. V lost 8 bases, J lost 8 bases, and 10 bases lay in between. The CDR3 totals 11 residues. Germline values: CDR1 SGHTA, CDR2 FQGNSA. CDR3 nucleotides: TGTGCCAGCGGCTACGGGTATGAGCAGTTCTTC. Residues: CASGYGYEQFF.

J is TRBJ2-2 and V is TRBV27, with 9 positions matching TRBD1. The CDR3 consists of 17 residues. Germline CDR1 and CDR2: MNHEY and SMNVEV (reference sequence). The trim removed 7 bases at V and 0 bases at J, leaving 9 bases unmatched. CDR3 protein: CASTDRGLISNTGELFF. The DNA for the CDR3 is TGTGCCAGCACGGACAGGGGACTAATTTCGAACACCGGGGAGCTGTTTTTT.

The V and J genes are TRBV5-1 and TRBJ1-1; weak D call: TRBD1 (5 bases). There are 13 residues in the CDR3. V was cut by 2 bases and J by 1 base, with 6 bases left in between. Germline CDR1 SGHRS, CDR2 YFSETQ. The CDR3, as DNA: TGCGCCAGCAGCTTCGGACAGAACACTGAAGCTTTCTTT. It is translated as CASSFGQNTEAFF.

The rearrangement joins TRBV6-5 to TRBJ2-3, with 11 bases matching TRBD2. V shed 4 bases, J shed 2 bases, and the junction held 5 bases outside the gene matches. The CDR3 is 16 amino acids. Germline lookup yields CDR1 MNHEY and CDR2 SVGAGI. The CDR3 nucleotides read TGTGCCAGCAGTTTACTAGCGGGGGAGATCACAGATACGCAGTATTTT. It codes for CASSLLAGEITDTQYF.

With regard to this clone: Lacking the conserved final phenylalanine or tryptophan, this CDR3 likely reflects a read error. The chain employs TRBV28 and TRBJ2-7; TRBD1 agrees at 8 bases. V was clipped by 5 bases and J by 5 bases; unmatched bases: 8. The CDR3 is 14 residues long. CDR1 is MDHEN, CDR2 SYDVKM, per germline. CDR3 sequence reads: CASSHPTGVHEQYL. The CDR3 DNA is TGTGCCAGCAGTCATCCGACAGGGGTCCACGAGCAGTACCTC.

The genes are TRBV4-3 and TRBJ1-6, with TRBD1 matching over 7 bases. The germline CDR1 and CDR2 sequences are LGHNA and YSLEER. The V gene end was trimmed by 1 base and the J gene end by 7 bases; junction bases not matched to a gene: 7. The CDR3 is made up of 16 amino acids. CDR3 region: CASSQGGGGLNSPLHF. The DNA for the CDR3 is TGCGCCAGCAGCCAAGGGGGAGGGGGCCTCAATTCACCCCTCCACTTT.

The J gene is TRBJ2-4, the V gene TRBV19; TRBD2 agrees at 7 bases. The CDR3 runs to 13 residues. With 1 base clipped from V and 8 bases from J, the junction kept 2 bases outside the gene matches. Germline loops: CDR1 LNHDA, CDR2 SQIVND (reference sequence). CDR3 DNA: TGTGCCAGTAGTATAGTGGGGAGGGACATTCAGTACTTC. Protein product: CASSIVGRDIQYF.